Below are 25 T cell receptor beta chains sequenced from a single sample in a study of CD8 T cells in ankylosing spondylitis. TCRdb reanalysed the 5' RACE reads using MiXCR and keeps one entry per CDR3 protein. Of some 130,000 distinct CDR3 sequences detected, about 13% appear once; the ten largest clones hold 2.5% to 3%. Material: blood, either unsorted or a sorted T cell fraction (not recorded which). All receptors come from a female donor with ankylosing spondylitis or in good health (not recorded which).

This clonotype was seen only a few times. The chain combines TRBV29-1 with TRBJ2-7, with D hard to call. Trimming pared 0 bases from V and 4 bases from J, leaving 7 bases between. Germline lookup yields CDR1 SQVTM and CDR2 ANQGSEA. CDR3 length: 12 amino acids. The CDR3 sequence is CSVEDLEYEQYF. In nucleotides, the CDR3 is TGCAGCGTTGAAGATTTGGAATACGAGCAGTACTTC.

The chain links TRBV19 to TRBJ2-1, with 10 nucleotides matching TRBD2. The CDR3 spans 13 residues. Germline trimming cut 6 bases from V and 9 bases from J; bases unmatched to any gene: 5. Looked up from germline, CDR1 is LNHDA and CDR2 is SQIVND (reference sequence). CDR3 amino acids: CASRLAGAGEQFF. CDR3 nucleotide sequence: TGTGCCAGTAGGCTAGCGGGAGCTGGTGAGCAGTTCTTC.

The sample holds many counts of this clonotype. This rearrangement joins TRBV6-6 to TRBJ1-1, with D unclear. Per the germline V gene, CDR1 is MNHNY and CDR2 is SVGAGI (reference sequence). Trimming stripped 5 bases from V and 5 bases from J, with 9 bases between. This CDR3 spans 12 amino acids. The CDR3 region is CASSLTVTEAFF. The CDR3 nucleotides read TGTGCCAGCAGTCTAACCGTAACTGAAGCTTTCTTT.

This clonotype was seen ten or more times. The rearrangement joins TRBV7-3 to TRBJ2-3; 8 positions match TRBD1. CDR1 and CDR2 (germline): SGHTA, FQGTGA. The junction had 3 bases not matched to a gene; V was cut back by 5 bases and J by 8 bases. CDR3 size: 12 residues. The CDR3 loop is CASSGGQGTQYF. The CDR3 DNA reads as TGTGCCAGCAGCGGAGGACAGGGTACGCAGTATTTT.

This clonotype has more than one count but fewer than ten. The genes are TRBV10-3 and TRBJ2-7; D is perhaps TRBD1 or TRBD2 (5 bases each). V was clipped by 10 bases and J by 0 bases, with 16 bases between them. The CDR3 extends over 14 amino acids. Germline V gives CDR1 ENHRY, CDR2 SYGVKD. The DNA of the CDR3 is TGTGCCACCCGGTCCGGGACCAGCTCCTACGAGCAGTACTTC. Translating gives CATRSGTSSYEQYF.

There are many counts of this clonotype. This rearrangement joins TRBV11-1 to TRBJ2-3, with D perhaps TRBD2 (6 bases). CDR1 is SGHAT and CDR2 is FQDESV in the germline V gene (reference sequence). Trimming stripped 5 bases from V and 7 bases from J, with 13 bases between. The CDR3 is made up of 13 amino acids. Written as DNA, the CDR3 is TGTGCCAGCAGCCCCGGGGAGGTGAATACGCAGTATTTT. Its protein product is CASSPGEVNTQYF.

In its sample, this clonotype was seen many times. The V gene is TRBV20-1, the J gene TRBJ2-7, with D tentatively TRBD1 (6 bases). Trimming shortened V by 0 bases and J by 0 bases, and 15 bases separated the two germline ends. CDR1 and CDR2 from the germline V gene are DFQATT and SNEGSKA (reference sequence). The CDR3 has 16 residues. In nucleotides, the CDR3 is TGCAGTGCTAGAGATGAGACAGGCCTCTACTCCTACGAGCAGTACTTC. Encoded protein: CSARDETGLYSYEQYF.

This clonotype was detected only once. V usage is TRBV7-9 and J usage is TRBJ1-3, with no clear D. V was shortened by 0 bases and J by 4 bases, with 10 bases between the two germline ends. This CDR3 is built from 15 residues. Looked up from germline, CDR1 is SEHNR and CDR2 is FQNEAQ (reference sequence). The CDR3 protein is CASSLADDGGNTIYF. CDR3 coding DNA: TGTGCCAGCAGCTTAGCGGACGATGGGGGAAACACCATATATTTT.

In this sample, this clonotype turned up a few times. V and J are TRBV29-1 and TRBJ1-1; D is ambiguous. Deletions cut 5 bases from V and 1 base from J, with 8 bases between. This CDR3 region has 12 residues. Germline V gives CDR1 SQVTM, CDR2 ANQGSEA. CDR3 protein: CSVRAGNTEAFF. The CDR3 DNA reads TGCAGCGTTCGAGCCGGGAACACTGAAGCTTTCTTT.

At least ten counts were recorded for this clonotype. V gene TRBV4-1 combines with J gene TRBJ2-7; D gene ambiguous. The CDR3 sequence is 13 residues long. Trimming took off 0 bases at V and 0 bases at J, with 3 bases between the two ends. Germline V gene data show CDR1 as MGHRA and CDR2 as YSYEKL. The CDR3 DNA is TGCGCCAGCAGCCAAGAACACTCCTACGAGCAGTACTTC. Amino acids: CASSQEHSYEQYF.

A note on this clonotype: One end of the junction varies from germline; a read error may be responsible. V usage is TRBV14 and J usage is TRBJ2-1; TRBD1 agrees at 9 bases. The germline gives CDR1 SGHDN, CDR2 FVKESK. This CDR3 has 15 residues. The CDR3 is CTSSLPRTGENEQFF. CDR3 nucleotides: TGTACCAGCAGCCTCCCCCGGACAGGGGAAAATGAGCAGTTCTTC.

V is TRBV18 and J is TRBJ1-5, with 8 bases lining up with TRBD1. J was trimmed by 7 bases and V by 5 bases; bases with no gene match: 4. Germline V lookup: CDR1 KGHSH, CDR2 LQKENI. The CDR3 loop spans 13 amino acids. CDR3 bases: TGTGCCAGCTCAACCGGGACAGGCCAGCCCCAGCATTTT. Its translation: CASSTGTGQPQHF.

This clonotype was detected many times. The rearrangement links TRBV29-1 to TRBJ2-3, with D maybe TRBD1 (6 bases). CDR3 length equals 14 residues. Germline loops: CDR1 SQVTM, CDR2 ANQGSEA. The V end lost 1 base, the J end lost 2 bases, and 10 bases lay between the germline ends. The CDR3 DNA reads as TGCAGCGTTGAAGGACAGGAGTACACAGATACGCAGTATTTT. As protein: CSVEGQEYTDTQYF.

This clonotype was counted at least ten times. The chain uses TRBV20-1 and TRBJ2-3, with D tentatively TRBD2 (5 bases). Deletions cut 2 bases from V and 0 bases from J, with 9 bases between. Germline CDR1 is DFQATT and CDR2 is SNEGSKA (reference sequence). The CDR3 extends over 14 amino acids. The CDR3 here is CSARSRGSTDTQYF. DNA of the CDR3: TGCAGTGCTAGATCGCGCGGGAGCACAGATACGCAGTATTTT.

This clonotype was observed a few times. This chain uses TRBV3-1 with TRBJ2-7; D is unresolved. Germline-derived CDR1 and CDR2 are LGHDT and YNNKEL (reference sequence). V was trimmed by 2 bases and J by 5 bases, leaving 13 bases between them. CDR3 length: 14 amino acids. CDR3 coding DNA: TGTGCCAGCAGCCAAAGAGGCCCACGGAACGAGCAGTACTTC. Its translation is CASSQRGPRNEQYF.

The gene calls are TRBV30 and TRBJ2-5, with 7 positions matching TRBD1. The germline CDR1 and CDR2 sequences are GTSNPN and SVGIG (reference sequence). V dropped 2 bases and J dropped 1; count of bases not matched to a gene: 1. There are 13 residues in the CDR3. The CDR3 is CAWSRDSQETQYF. The DNA of the CDR3 is TGTGCCTGGAGTCGGGACAGCCAAGAGACCCAGTACTTC.

This clonotype appeared many times. The chain employs TRBV21-1 and TRBJ1-6. TRBV21-1 is flagged as a pseudogene. The CDR3 sequence is 16 residues long. DNA for the CDR3: TGTGCCAGCAGCACGTGGGACAGCGGTGCAGATTCACCCCTCCACTTT. Translated, it gives CASSTWDSGADSPLHF.

This clonotype was found many times. The chain employs TRBV6-1 and TRBJ1-2; D is unclear. CDR1 is MNHNS, CDR2 SASEGT, per germline. The CDR3 is 13 amino acids. The V and J ends lost 1 base and 4 bases respectively, with 7 bases between them. CDR3 DNA: TGTGCCAGCAGTGAAGTGGGCAGCTATGGCTACACCTTC. Its translation is CASSEVGSYGYTF.

This clonotype was detected a few times. The chain joins TRBV7-2 to TRBJ2-4; TRBD2 might be the D (6 bases). The germline V gene encodes CDR1 SGHTA and CDR2 FQGNSA. V gave up 3 bases and J gave up 2 bases, with 8 bases separating them. This CDR3 comprises 14 residues. The CDR3 sequence is CASSFGGSKNIQYF. The CDR3 DNA reads TGTGCCAGCAGCTTTGGGGGGTCCAAAAACATTCAGTACTTC.

The rearrangement joins TRBV5-1 to TRBJ2-2; 7 bases map to TRBD2. The CDR3 runs 16 residues. Germline assignment: CDR1 SGHRS and CDR2 YFSETQ. V dropped 0 bases and J dropped 1; count of bases not matched to a gene: 3. CDR3 nucleotides: TGCGCCAGCAGCTTGGGACTAGCTAAGAACACCGGGGAGCTGTTTTTT. It is translated as CASSLGLAKNTGELFF.

This clonotype was recorded many times. The rearrangement joins TRBV20-1 to TRBJ2-2; 8 bases line up with TRBD2. This CDR3 comprises 15 residues. The germline V gene has CDR1 DFQATT and CDR2 SNEGSKA (reference sequence). J lost 6 bases, V lost 2 bases, and 8 bases had no gene match. CDR3 loop: CSARTLAADSGELFF. The CDR3 DNA reads TGCAGTGCTAGAACACTAGCGGCCGATTCCGGGGAGCTGTTTTTT.

V gene TRBV20-1 combines with J gene TRBJ2-1; 12 nucleotides line up with TRBD2. This CDR3 is built from 17 residues. Germline CDR1 DFQATT, CDR2 SNEGSKA (reference sequence). V shed 2 bases, J shed 4 bases, and the junction held 9 bases outside the gene matches. CDR3 nucleotide sequence: TGCAGTGCTAGAACGCCTAGCGGGAGGGCGGGGTACAATGAGCAGTTCTTC. Translated, it gives CSARTPSGRAGYNEQFF.

This clonotype was recorded at least ten times. The chain uses TRBV29-1 and TRBJ2-1, with unresolved D. The V gene's germline CDR1 is SQVTM and CDR2 ANQGSEA. The CDR3 loop spans 10 amino acids. The V end lost 4 bases, the J end lost 10 bases, and 8 bases lay between the germline ends. CDR3 nucleotides: TGCAGCGTTGCCGTTGAGGAGCAGTTCTTC. Encoded protein: CSVAVEEQFF.

At least ten counts were recorded for this clonotype. This rearrangement joins TRBV10-3 to TRBJ2-4; 12 nucleotides line up with TRBD1. This CDR3 spans 15 amino acids. Germline V gene data show CDR1 as ENHRY and CDR2 as SYGVKD. The trim removed 3 bases at V and 7 bases at J, leaving 4 bases unmatched. CDR3 amino acids: CAISDGTGGSNIQYF. Here the CDR3 DNA reads TGTGCCATCAGTGACGGGACAGGGGGCTCGAACATTCAGTACTTC.

This clonotype was observed many times. V usage is TRBV28 and J usage is TRBJ1-2, with 8 bases that match TRBD1. V was pared by 6 bases and J by 4 bases, with 7 bases of the junction left unmatched. CDR1 is MDHEN and CDR2 is SYDVKM in the germline V gene. This CDR3 spans 14 amino acids. CDR3 nucleotides: TGTGCCAGCAGCCGTTCCCAGGGGGCCTATGGCTACACCTTC. This sequence encodes CASSRSQGAYGYTF.